What follows are 14 T cell receptor beta chains derived from one specimen sequenced in a study of blood T cell repertoires in COVID-19. The data were produced by immunoSEQ multiplex PCR, yet TCRdb's version contains in-frame clones alone and is incomplete. Of about 130,000 clones in the sample, around 89% are singletons; the top ten hold around 2.1%. The sample comprised peripheral blood. The receptor source for this set is a man between 65 and 85 years old with active COVID-19.

This clone was recorded once. The CDR3 DNA reads as TGTGCCAGTAGCCCCCAATCGGGGGTCCCTTACGAGCAGTACTTC. It is translated as CASSPQSGVPYEQYF. The chain couples TRBV19 to TRBJ2-7, with D perhaps matching TRBD2 (6 bases). Germline CDR1 LNHDA, CDR2 SQIVND (reference sequence). This CDR3 is 15 amino acids long. Trimming took off 6 bases at V and 4 bases at J, with 19 bases between the two ends.

This clone was recorded only once. This chain connects TRBV19 to TRBJ1-1; D gene unclear. The CDR3 contains 13 residues. The germline V gene encodes CDR1 LNHDA and CDR2 SQIVND (reference sequence). V lost 7 bases and J lost 1, with 10 bases in between. The CDR3 here is CASTASGNTEAFF. In nucleotides, the CDR3 is TGTGCCAGTACCGCGTCGGGGAACACTGAAGCTTTCTTT. The whole variable domain, filled in from reference TRBV19 and TRBJ1-1, reads DGGITQSPKYLFRKEGQNVTLSCEQNLNHDAMYWYRQDPGQGLRLIYYSQIVNDFQKGDIAEGYSVSREKKESFPLTVTSAQKNPTAFYLCASTASGNTEAFFGQGTRLTVV.

The gene calls are TRBV18 and TRBJ2-7; TRBD1 matches at 10 bases. V lost 2 bases and J lost 2; bases outside the gene matches: 6. CDR1 and CDR2 (germline): KGHSH, LQKENI. The CDR3 length is 16 residues. The CDR3 protein is CASSPKPGQGTYEQYF. DNA of the CDR3: TGTGCCAGCTCACCAAAACCGGGACAGGGGACCTACGAGCAGTACTTC.

The chain has TRBV20-1 and TRBJ1-1; D ambiguous. The CDR3 covers 11 residues. Germline V gene sequence: CDR1 DFQATT, CDR2 SNEGSKA (reference sequence). The V and J ends lost 4 bases and 2 bases respectively, with 5 bases between them. CDR3: CSAMSNTEAFF. The CDR3 DNA is TGCAGTGCTATGTCTAACACTGAAGCTTTCTTT.

The chain employs TRBV19 and TRBJ2-7; D is possibly TRBD1 (6 bases). The V gene's germline CDR1 is LNHDA and CDR2 SQIVND (reference sequence). The ends were cut back, 4 bases at V and 4 bases at J, with 17 bases in the middle. CDR3 length: 15 residues. This chain's CDR3 is CASSTQQGPTYEQYF. The DNA for the CDR3 is TGTGCCAGTAGTACGCAACAGGGCCCGACGTACGAGCAGTACTTC.

J is TRBJ1-2 and V is TRBV18; maybe TRBD1 (6 bases). The CDR3 contains 15 residues. Trimming removed 0 bases at V and 4 bases at J, with 12 bases between. CDR1 and CDR2 (germline): KGHSH, LQKENI. CDR3 in DNA: TGTGCCAGCTCACCACCACAGGGAACGGGCTATGGCTACACCTTC. This gives the protein CASSPPQGTGYGYTF.

The chain combines TRBV14 with TRBJ2-1; the D is unclear. V was shortened by 1 base and J by 4 bases, with 8 bases between the two germline ends. The CDR3 has 14 residues. From germline, CDR1 is SGHDN and CDR2 FVKESK. CDR3 sequence: CASSQVGGYNEQFF. CDR3 coding DNA: TGTGCCAGCAGCCAAGTAGGCGGTTACAATGAGCAGTTCTTC.

The genes are TRBV28 and TRBJ2-7; tentatively, D is TRBD1 (6 bases). The germline V gene encodes CDR1 MDHEN and CDR2 SYDVKM. The CDR3 extends over 13 amino acids. V was shortened by 8 bases and J by 0 bases, with 11 bases between the two germline ends. CDR3 sequence: CASVRTASYEQYF. CDR3 sequence (DNA): TGTGCCAGCGTCCGGACAGCCTCCTACGAGCAGTACTTC.

This clone was seen just once. The V gene is TRBV9, the J gene TRBJ2-7; 7 positions match TRBD2. The V segment lost 2 bases and the J segment 10 bases; nucleotides outside the gene matches: 6. Germline V gene sequence: CDR1 SGDLS, CDR2 YYNGEE. The CDR3 runs to 12 residues. CDR3 coding DNA: TGTGCCAGCAGCGTTGGGGAGGGGAGACAGTACTTC. Its protein is CASSVGEGRQYF.

This clone was found a few times. The chain couples TRBV7-2 to TRBJ1-6, with D possibly TRBD1 on 5 matching bases. The CDR3 is 16 residues long. Germline V CDR1 and CDR2: SGHTA, FQGNSA. V was pared by 1 base and J by 7 bases, with 14 bases between. DNA for the CDR3: TGTGCCAGCAGCTTAGAATCAGGGAACTTCAATTCACCCCTCCACTTT. This sequence encodes CASSLESGNFNSPLHF.

V gene TRBV6-6 combines with J gene TRBJ2-7; the D gene is possibly TRBD1 (6 bases). Trimming pared 5 bases from V and 1 base from J, leaving 15 bases between. The CDR3 covers 15 residues. CDR1 and CDR2 from the germline V gene are MNHNY and SVGAGI (reference sequence). The DNA of the CDR3 is TGTGCCAGCAGTGATGACAGGCGATTTTCCTACGAGCAGTACTTC. Translation: CASSDDRRFSYEQYF.

V usage is TRBV6-5 and J usage is TRBJ1-5; 8 nucleotides line up with TRBD1. V dropped 4 bases and J dropped 6; count of bases not matched to a gene: 2. CDR1 and CDR2 (germline): MNHEY, SVGAGI. The CDR3 contains 13 residues. CDR3 loop: CASSLTGVQPQHF. CDR3 bases: TGTGCCAGCAGTTTGACAGGGGTTCAGCCCCAGCATTTT.

The chain is built from TRBV28 and TRBJ1-6; 9 bases fit TRBD1. Germline assignment: CDR1 MDHEN and CDR2 SYDVKM. With V trimmed by 11 bases and J by 6 bases, 2 bases remained unmatched. This CDR3 is built from 12 residues. CDR3 in amino acids: CAGQGINSPLHF. The CDR3 region has the DNA TGTGCCGGACAGGGGATTAATTCACCCCTCCACTTT.

V is TRBV11-2 and J is TRBJ2-5; tentative D call: TRBD2 (6 bases). Trimming shortened V by 1 base and J by 5 bases, and 8 bases separated the two germline ends. Germline V lookup: CDR1 SGHAT, CDR2 FQNNGV. The CDR3 is 13 amino acids. The CDR3: CASSLVGGETQYF. The CDR3 coding sequence is TGTGCCAGCAGCTTAGTAGGAGGGGAGACCCAGTACTTC.